The T cell receptor (beta chain) described here comes from a study of control samples from healthy donors and cancer patients. The CDR3 spans 17 residues. The germline V gene encodes CDR1 SGHRS and CDR2 YFSETQ. V dropped 0 bases and J dropped 0; count of bases not matched to a gene: 6. Here immunoSEQ multiplex PCR was the method, and the copy in TCRdb shows in-frame clones only, minus some. The sample records tens of thousands of clones, roughly 94% being singletons. The TCR originated in a man between 60 and 70 years old in good health. The gene calls are TRBV5-1 and TRBJ2-1; 7 bases are a match to TRBD2. Source material: blood. The CDR3 protein is CASSLVGGSNSYNEQFF. CDR3 bases: TGCGCCAGCAGCTTGGTAGGCGGGAGCAACTCCTACAATGAGCAGTTCTTC.